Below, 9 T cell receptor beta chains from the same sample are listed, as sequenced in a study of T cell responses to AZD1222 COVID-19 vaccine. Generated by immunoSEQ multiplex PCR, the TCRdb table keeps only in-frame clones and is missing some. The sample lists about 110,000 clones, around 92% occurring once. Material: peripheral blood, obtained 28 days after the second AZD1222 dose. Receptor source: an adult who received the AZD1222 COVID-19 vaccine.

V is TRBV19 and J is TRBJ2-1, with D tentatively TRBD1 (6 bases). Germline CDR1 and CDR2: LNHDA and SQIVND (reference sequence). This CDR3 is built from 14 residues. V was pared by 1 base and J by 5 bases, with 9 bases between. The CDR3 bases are TGTGCCAGTAGTATAGGACAGGTTAACAATGAGCAGTTCTTC. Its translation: CASSIGQVNNEQFF.

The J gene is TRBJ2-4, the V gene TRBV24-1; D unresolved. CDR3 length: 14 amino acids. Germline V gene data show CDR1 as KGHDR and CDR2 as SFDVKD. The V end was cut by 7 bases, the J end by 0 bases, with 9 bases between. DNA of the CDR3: TGTGCCACCAGGGGGTTACTAGCCAAAAACATTCAGTACTTC. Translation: CATRGLLAKNIQYF.

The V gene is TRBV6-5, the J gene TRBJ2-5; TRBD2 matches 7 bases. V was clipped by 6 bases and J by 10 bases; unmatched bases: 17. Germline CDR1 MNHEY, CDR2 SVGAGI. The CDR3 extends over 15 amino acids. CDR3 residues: CASRNSGTTKRDQYF. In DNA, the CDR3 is TGTGCCAGCAGGAACTCCGGGACTACTAAGAGAGACCAGTACTTC.

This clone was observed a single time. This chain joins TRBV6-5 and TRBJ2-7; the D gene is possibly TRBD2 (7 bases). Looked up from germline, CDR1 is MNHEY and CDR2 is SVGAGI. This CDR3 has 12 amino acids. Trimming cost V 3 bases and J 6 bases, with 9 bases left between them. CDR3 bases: TGTGCCAGCAGTTATAGGGGGGGCGAGCAGTACTTC. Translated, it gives CASSYRGGEQYF.

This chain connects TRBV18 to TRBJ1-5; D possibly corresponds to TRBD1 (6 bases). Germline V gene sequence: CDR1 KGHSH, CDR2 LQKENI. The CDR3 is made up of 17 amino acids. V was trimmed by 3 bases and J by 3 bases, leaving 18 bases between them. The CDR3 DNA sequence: TGTGCCAGCTCACCGTCGAGGGGGGAGATGGCCAATCAGCCCCAGCATTTT. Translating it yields CASSPSRGEMANQPQHF.

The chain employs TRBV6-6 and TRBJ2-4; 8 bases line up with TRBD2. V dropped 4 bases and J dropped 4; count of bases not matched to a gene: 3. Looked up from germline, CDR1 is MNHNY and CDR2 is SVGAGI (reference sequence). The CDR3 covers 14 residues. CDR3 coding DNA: TGTGCCAGCAGTTCACGGGGGGGTAAAAACATTCAGTACTTC. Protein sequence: CASSSRGGKNIQYF.

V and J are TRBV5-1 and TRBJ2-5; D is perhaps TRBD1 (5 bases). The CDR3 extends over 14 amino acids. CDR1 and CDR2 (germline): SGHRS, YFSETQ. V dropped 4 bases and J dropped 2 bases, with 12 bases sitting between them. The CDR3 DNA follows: TGCGCCAGCAGCCCTGGACATTCACAAGAGACCCAGTACTTC. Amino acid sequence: CASSPGHSQETQYF.

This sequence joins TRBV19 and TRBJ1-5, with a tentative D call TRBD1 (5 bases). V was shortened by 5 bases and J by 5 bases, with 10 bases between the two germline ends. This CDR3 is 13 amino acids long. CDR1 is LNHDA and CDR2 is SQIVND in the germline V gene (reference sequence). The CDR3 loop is CASSVDSYQPQHF. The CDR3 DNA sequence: TGTGCCAGTAGTGTCGACAGCTATCAGCCCCAGCATTTT.

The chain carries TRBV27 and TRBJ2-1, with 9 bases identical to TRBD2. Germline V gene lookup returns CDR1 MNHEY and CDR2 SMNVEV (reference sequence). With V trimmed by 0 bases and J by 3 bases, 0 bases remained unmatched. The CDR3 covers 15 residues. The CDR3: CASSLSTSGYNEQFF. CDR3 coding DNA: TGTGCCAGCAGTTTATCGACTAGCGGCTACAATGAGCAGTTCTTC.